This T cell receptor beta chain was identified during a study of blood T cell repertoires in COVID-19. For the study at large: PBMCs, B-cell-depleted T cells, or T cells provided the cDNA or gDNA that made up the material.

The germline V gene encodes CDR1 MDHEN and CDR2 SYDVKM. The CDR3 has 17 residues. V shed 5 bases and J 4 bases; nucleotides not matched to a gene: 4. In Seattle, patients joined the study during active infection and were tracked longitudinally. Under the authors' procedure: How many nucleated cells were present was estimated from reference gene primer amplification. Clones were read by immunoSEQ multiplex PCR, and TCRdb kept only the in-frame ones, dropping some. The V and J calls and clone size are taken from that table; D and trimming were inferred from the DNA. The data show 35,000 to 45,000 clones, around nine tenths seen once.

V and J are TRBV28 and TRBJ2-2, with TRBD2 identical over 16 bases. Sequencing was performed on peripheral blood. The receptor comes from a man aged 50-60 years with COVID-19, enrolled during active disease. CDR3 loop: CASSAGLAGGTTGELFF. The CDR3 bases are TGTGCCAGCAGTGCGGGACTAGCGGGAGGGACCACCGGGGAGCTGTTTTTT.